This is a list of T cell receptor beta chains from one sample in a study of blood T cell repertoires in COVID-19. Clones were read by immunoSEQ multiplex PCR, and TCRdb kept only the in-frame ones, dropping some. The table includes under 100,000 clones, 87% detected once. The specimen was peripheral blood. These TCRs come from a human donor in a cohort sampled during active COVID-19. The CDR3 runs from the conserved cysteine through the conserved F or W. A D gene is named only where the DNA matches it firmly. Not every row has a clone size; where given, it reads once, few, many or a size class.

v_call	j_call	d_call	clone_size	cdr3_aa	cdr3_nt
TRBV12-3/TRBV12-4	TRBJ1-4	NA	NA	CASSFRGDEKLFF	TGTGCCAGCAGTTTTCGGGGTGACGAAAAACTGTTTTTT
TRBV5-4	TRBJ1-1	TRBD1	NA	CASSWPGQGNTEAFF	TGTGCCAGCAGCTGGCCGGGACAGGGAAACACTGAAGCTTTCTTT
TRBV28	TRBJ1-5	TRBD1	NA	CASRPKTGVGNQPQHF	TGTGCCAGCAGGCCGAAGACAGGGGTCGGCAATCAGCCCCAGCATTTT
TRBV18	TRBJ1-2	TRBD1	once	CASSPTLQGADYGYTF	TGTGCCAGCTCACCGACCTTGCAGGGGGCGGACTATGGCTACACCTTC
TRBV6-5	TRBJ1-1	NA	NA	CASGAPGESGTEAFF	TGTGCCAGCGGGGCGCCAGGGGAATCGGGGACTGAAGCTTTCTTT
TRBV3-1/TRBV3-2	TRBJ1-4	NA	NA	CASSQESSGSEKLFF	TGTGCCAGCAGCCAAGAGTCGTCAGGGTCTGAAAAACTGTTTTTT
TRBV6-5	TRBJ2-1	NA	NA	CASSGLGNEQFF	TGTGCCAGCAGCGGACTGGGGAATGAGCAGTTCTTC
TRBV7-6	TRBJ2-2	NA	NA	CASSLNSAGELFF	TGTGCCAGCAGCTTGAACAGTGCCGGGGAGCTGTTTTTT
TRBV12-3/TRBV12-4	TRBJ2-7	NA	few	CASRLHGGEQYF	TGTGCCAGCAGACTCCATGGAGGCGAGCAGTACTTC
TRBV7-3	TRBJ1-1	NA	NA	CASSSRTGLNTEAFF	TGTGCCAGCAGCTCACGAACAGGGCTGAACACTGAAGCTTTCTTT
TRBV2	TRBJ2-2	TRBD2	NA	CASTTPGGGTGELFF	TGTGCCAGCACTACCCCCGGGGGGGGAACCGGGGAGCTGTTTTTT
TRBV5-1	TRBJ2-7	TRBD1	NA	CASSSTGVAYEQYF	TGCGCCAGCAGCTCGACAGGGGTCGCCTACGAGCAGTACTTC
TRBV5-4	TRBJ1-2	NA	once	CASSLETATYGYTF	TGTGCCAGCAGCTTGGAGACAGCTACCTATGGCTACACCTTC
TRBV9	TRBJ2-7	TRBD2	NA	CASSVGGGKSEQYF	TGTGCCAGCAGCGTAGGCGGGGGGAAATCCGAGCAGTACTTC
TRBV28	TRBJ1-3	NA	NA	CASSLTEWVNTIYF	TGTGCCAGCAGTTTAACAGAGTGGGTAAACACCATATATTTT
TRBV6-5	TRBJ1-3	NA	NA	CASSSAEGLRVYF	TGTGCCAGCAGTTCCGCGGAGGGGCTAAGAGTATATTTT